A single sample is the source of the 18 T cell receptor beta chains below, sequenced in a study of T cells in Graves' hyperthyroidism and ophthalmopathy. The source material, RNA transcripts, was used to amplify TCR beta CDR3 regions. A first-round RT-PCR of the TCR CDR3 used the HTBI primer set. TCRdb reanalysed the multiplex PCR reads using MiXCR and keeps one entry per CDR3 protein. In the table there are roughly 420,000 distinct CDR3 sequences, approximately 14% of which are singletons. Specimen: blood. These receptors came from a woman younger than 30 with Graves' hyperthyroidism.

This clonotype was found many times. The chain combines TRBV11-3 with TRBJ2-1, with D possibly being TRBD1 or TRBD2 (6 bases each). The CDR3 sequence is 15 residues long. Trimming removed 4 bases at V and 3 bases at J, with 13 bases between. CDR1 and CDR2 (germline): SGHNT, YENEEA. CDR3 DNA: TGTGCCAGCAGCTATGAGGGGGGAGTCTACAATGAGCAGTTCTTC. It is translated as CASSYEGGVYNEQFF.

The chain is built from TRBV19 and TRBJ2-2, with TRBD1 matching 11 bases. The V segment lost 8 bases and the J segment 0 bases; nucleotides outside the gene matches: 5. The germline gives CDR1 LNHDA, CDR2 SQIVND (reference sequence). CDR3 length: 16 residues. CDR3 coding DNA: TGTGCCAGTCGGGACAGGGGGGGAGCGAACACCGGGGAGCTGTTTTTT. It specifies CASRDRGGANTGELFF. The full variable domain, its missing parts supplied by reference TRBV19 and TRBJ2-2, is DGGITQSPKYLFRKEGQNVTLSCEQNLNHDAMYWYRQDPGQGLRLIYYSQIVNDFQKGDIAEGYSVSREKKESFPLTVTSAQKNPTAFYLCASRDRGGANTGELFFGEGSRLTVL.

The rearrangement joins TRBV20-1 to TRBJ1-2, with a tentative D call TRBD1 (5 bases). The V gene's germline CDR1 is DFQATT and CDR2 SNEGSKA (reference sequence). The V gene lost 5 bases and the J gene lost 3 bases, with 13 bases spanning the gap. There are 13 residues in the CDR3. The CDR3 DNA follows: TGCAGTGCTCCCCAGGGAGGGGACTATGGCTACACCTTC. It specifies CSAPQGGDYGYTF.

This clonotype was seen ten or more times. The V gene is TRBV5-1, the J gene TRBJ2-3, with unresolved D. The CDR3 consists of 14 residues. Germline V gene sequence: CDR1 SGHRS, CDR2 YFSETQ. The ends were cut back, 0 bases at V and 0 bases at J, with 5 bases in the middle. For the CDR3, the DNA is TGCGCCAGCAGCTTGGGGCGGAGCACAGATACGCAGTATTTT. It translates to CASSLGRSTDTQYF.

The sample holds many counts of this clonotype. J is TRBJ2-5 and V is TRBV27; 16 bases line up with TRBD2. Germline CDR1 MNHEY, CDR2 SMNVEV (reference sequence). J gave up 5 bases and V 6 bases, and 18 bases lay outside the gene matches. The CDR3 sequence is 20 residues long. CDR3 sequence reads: CASSLKGGTSGRAAWETQYF. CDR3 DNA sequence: TGTGCCAGCAGCCTAAAGGGCGGGACTAGCGGGAGGGCGGCGTGGGAGACCCAGTACTTC.

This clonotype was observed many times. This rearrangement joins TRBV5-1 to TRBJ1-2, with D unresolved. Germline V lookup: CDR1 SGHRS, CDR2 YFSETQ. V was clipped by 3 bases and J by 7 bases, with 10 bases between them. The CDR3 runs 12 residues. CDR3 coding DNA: TGCGCCAGCAGCTATGGTGAAGCTGGCTACACCTTC. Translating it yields CASSYGEAGYTF.

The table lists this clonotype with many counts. Here the CDR3 DNA reads TGTGCCAGCAGCTCGTGGGACACAGCAGCTTTCTTT. Protein product: CASSSWDTAAFF. The chain combines TRBV7-9 with TRBJ1-1, with D possibly TRBD1 on 6 matching bases. This CDR3 spans 12 amino acids. V shed 4 bases and J shed 10 bases, with 13 bases lying between them. Germline V CDR1 and CDR2: SEHNR, FQNEAQ (reference sequence).

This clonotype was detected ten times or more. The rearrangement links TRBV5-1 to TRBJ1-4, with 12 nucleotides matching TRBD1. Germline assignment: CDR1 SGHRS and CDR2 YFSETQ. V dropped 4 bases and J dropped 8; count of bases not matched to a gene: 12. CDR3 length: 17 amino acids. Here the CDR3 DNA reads TGCGCCAGCAGCCCCGGGACAGGGGGCGGGTTAGTAGAAAAACTGTTTTTT. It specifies CASSPGTGGGLVEKLFF.

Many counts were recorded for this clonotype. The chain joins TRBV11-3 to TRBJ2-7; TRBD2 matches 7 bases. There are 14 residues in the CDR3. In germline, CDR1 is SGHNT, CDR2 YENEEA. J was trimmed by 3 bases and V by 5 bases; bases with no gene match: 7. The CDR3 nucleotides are TGTGCCAGCAGCCGGGGGGTGTCGGACTACGAGCAGTACTTC. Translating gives CASSRGVSDYEQYF.

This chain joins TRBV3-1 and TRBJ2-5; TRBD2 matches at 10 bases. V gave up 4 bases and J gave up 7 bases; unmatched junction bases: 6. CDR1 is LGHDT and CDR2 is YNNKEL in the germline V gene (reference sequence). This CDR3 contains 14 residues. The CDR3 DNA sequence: TGTGCCAGCAGCCCCAGAGCGGGGGGGGGGACCCAGTACTTC. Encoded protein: CASSPRAGGGTQYF.

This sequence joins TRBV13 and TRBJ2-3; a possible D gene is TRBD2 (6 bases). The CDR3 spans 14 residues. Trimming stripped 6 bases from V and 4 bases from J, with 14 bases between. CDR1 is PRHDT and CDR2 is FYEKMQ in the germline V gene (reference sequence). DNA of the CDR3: TGTGCCAGCAGAGCCTGGGGGGAACCAGATACGCAGTATTTT. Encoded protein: CASRAWGEPDTQYF.

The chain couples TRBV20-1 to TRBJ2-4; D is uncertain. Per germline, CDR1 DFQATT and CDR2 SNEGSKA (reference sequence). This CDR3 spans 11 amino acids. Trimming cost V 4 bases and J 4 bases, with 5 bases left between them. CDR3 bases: TGCAGTGCTACCGAAAAAAACATTCAGTACTTC. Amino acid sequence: CSATEKNIQYF.

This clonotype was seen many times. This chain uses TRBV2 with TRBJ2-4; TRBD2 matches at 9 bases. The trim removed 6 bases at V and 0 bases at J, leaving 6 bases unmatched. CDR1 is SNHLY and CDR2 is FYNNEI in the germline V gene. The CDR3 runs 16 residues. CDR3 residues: CASRQTSGLAKNIQYF. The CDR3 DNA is TGTGCCAGCAGACAGACTAGCGGACTAGCCAAAAACATTCAGTACTTC. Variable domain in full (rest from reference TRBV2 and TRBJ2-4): EPEVTQTPSHQVTQMGQEVILRCVPISNHLYFYWYRQILGQKVEFLVSFYNNEISEKSEIFDDQFSVERPDGSNFTLKIRSTKLEDSAMYFCASRQTSGLAKNIQYFGAGTRLSVL.

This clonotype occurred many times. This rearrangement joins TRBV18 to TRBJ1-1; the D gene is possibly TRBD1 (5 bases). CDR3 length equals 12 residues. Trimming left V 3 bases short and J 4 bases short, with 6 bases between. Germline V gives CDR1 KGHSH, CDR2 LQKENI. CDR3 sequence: CASSPDSTEAFF. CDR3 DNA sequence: TGTGCCAGCTCACCTGACAGCACTGAAGCTTTCTTT.

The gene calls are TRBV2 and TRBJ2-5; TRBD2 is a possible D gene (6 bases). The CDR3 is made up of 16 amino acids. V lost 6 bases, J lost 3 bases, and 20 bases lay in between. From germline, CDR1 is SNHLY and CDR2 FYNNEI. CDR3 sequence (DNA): TGTGCCAGCAGATTTGTAGGATTAGCGGTAGAAGAGACCCAGTACTTC. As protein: CASRFVGLAVEETQYF.

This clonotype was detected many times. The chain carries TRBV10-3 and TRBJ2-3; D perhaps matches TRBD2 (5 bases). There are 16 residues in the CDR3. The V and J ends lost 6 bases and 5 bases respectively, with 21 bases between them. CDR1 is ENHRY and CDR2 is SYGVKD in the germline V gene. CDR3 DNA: TGTGCCATCAGCTCTCCGGACTTCCCCGCACAAGATACGCAGTATTTT. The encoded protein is CAISSPDFPAQDTQYF.

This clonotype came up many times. CDR3 nucleotides: TGTGCCAGCAGTTCTTGGGACGGCAGCACAGATACGCAGTATTTT. Translation gives CASSSWDGSTDTQYF. The chain couples TRBV27 to TRBJ2-3, with D perhaps matching TRBD1 or TRBD2 (5 bases each). Looked up from germline, CDR1 is MNHEY and CDR2 is SMNVEV (reference sequence). V lost 4 bases, J lost 0 bases, and 11 bases lay in between. The CDR3 has 15 residues.

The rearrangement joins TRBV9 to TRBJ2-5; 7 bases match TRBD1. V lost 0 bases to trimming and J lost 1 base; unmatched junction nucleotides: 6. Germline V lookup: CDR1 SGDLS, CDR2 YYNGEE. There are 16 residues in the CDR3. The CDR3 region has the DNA TGTGCCAGCAGCGTAGTGGGACAGCCGTTCCAAGAGACCCAGTACTTC. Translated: CASSVVGQPFQETQYF.